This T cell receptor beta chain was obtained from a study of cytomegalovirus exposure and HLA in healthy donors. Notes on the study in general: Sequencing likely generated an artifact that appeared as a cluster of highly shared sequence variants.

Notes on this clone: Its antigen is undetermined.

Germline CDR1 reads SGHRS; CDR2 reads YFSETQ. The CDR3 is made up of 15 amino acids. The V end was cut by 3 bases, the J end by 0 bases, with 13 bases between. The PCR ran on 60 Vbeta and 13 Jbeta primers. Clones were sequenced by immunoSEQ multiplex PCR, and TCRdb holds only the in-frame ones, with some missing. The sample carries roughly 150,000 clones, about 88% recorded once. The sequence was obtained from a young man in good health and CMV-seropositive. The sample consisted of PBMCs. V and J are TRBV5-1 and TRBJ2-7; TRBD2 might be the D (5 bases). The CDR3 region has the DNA TGCGCCAGCAGCTCCACGGGGTTAAGCTCCTACGAGCAGTACTTC. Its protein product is CASSSTGLSSYEQYF.